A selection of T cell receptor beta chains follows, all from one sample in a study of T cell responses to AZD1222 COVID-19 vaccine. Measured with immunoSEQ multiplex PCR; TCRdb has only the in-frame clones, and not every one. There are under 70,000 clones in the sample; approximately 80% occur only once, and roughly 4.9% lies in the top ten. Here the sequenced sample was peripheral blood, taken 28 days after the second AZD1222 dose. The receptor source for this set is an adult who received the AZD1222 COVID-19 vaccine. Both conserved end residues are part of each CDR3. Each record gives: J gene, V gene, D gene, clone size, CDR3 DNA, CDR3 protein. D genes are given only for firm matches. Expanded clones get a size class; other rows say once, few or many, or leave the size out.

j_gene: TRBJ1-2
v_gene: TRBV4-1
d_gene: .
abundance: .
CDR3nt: TGCGCCAGCAGCCAAGAGGGGTCCCAAAACTATGGCTACACCTTC
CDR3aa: CASSQEGSQNYGYTF

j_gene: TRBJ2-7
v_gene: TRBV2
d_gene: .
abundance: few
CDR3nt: TGTGCCAGCAGTCTCGACAGGAGCCACGAGCAGTACTTC
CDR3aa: CASSLDRSHEQYF

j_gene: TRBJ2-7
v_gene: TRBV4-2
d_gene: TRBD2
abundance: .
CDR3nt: TGTGCCAGCAGCCAAGAAGGCGGACTAGCGGGCACCTACGAGCAGTACTTC
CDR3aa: CASSQEGGLAGTYEQYF

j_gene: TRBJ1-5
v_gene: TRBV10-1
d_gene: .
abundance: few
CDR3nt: TGCGCCAGCAGTGACGGGGGGCAGCCCCAGCATTTT
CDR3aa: CASSDGGQPQHF

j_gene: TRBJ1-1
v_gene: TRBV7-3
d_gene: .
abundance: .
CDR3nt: TGTGCCAGCAGCTTATCTATAAACACTGAAGCTTTCTTT
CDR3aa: CASSLSINTEAFF

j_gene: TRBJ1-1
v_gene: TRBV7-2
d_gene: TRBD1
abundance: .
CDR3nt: TGTGCCAGCAGCCCGGGACAGGGGACTGAAGCTTTCTTT
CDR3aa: CASSPGQGTEAFF

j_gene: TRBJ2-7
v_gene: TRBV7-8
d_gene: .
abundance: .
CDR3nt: TGTGCCAGCAGCTTAGAGGCTAGCTCGAGCTCCTACGAGCAGTACTTC
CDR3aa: CASSLEASSSSYEQYF

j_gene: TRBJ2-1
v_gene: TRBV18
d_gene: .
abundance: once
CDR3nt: TGTGCCAGCTCACCGACCTGGCAGGGGGGGAGTGATGAGCAGTTCTTC
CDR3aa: CASSPTWQGGSDEQFF

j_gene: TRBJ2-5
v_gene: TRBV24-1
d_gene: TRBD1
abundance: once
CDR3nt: TGTGCCACCAGTGATCCCGTACAGGGGTCGATACAGACCCAGTACTTC
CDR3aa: CATSDPVQGSIQTQYF

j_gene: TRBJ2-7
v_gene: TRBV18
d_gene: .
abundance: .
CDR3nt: TGTGCCAGCTCACCCTCGGTGGGAGAGCAGTACTTC
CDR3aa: CASSPSVGEQYF

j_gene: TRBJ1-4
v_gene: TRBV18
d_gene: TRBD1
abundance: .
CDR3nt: TGTGCCAGCTCCCGACGACAGGGGCGAGGTGAACTGTTTTTT
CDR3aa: CASSRRQGRGELFF

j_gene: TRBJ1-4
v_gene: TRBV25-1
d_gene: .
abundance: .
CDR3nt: TGTGCCAGCAGTGAACTTGCAGCAACTAATGAAAAACTGTTTTTT
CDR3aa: CASSELAATNEKLFF

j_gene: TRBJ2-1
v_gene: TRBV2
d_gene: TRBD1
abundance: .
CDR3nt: TGTGCCAGCAGGAGGACAGGGGTATGGGATGAGCAGTTCTTC
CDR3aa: CASRRTGVWDEQFF

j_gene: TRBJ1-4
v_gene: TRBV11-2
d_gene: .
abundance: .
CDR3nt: TGTGCCAGCAGCTCCCGGGACGGTGAAAAACTGTTTTTT
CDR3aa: CASSSRDGEKLFF

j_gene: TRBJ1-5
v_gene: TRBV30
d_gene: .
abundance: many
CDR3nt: TGTGCCTGGAGGGAGGCTAGCAATCAGCCCCAGCATTTT
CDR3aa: CAWREASNQPQHF

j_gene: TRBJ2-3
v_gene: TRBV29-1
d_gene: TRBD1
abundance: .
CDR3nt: TGCAGCGTTTGGACAGGGAGCACAGATACGCAGTATTTT
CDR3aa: CSVWTGSTDTQYF

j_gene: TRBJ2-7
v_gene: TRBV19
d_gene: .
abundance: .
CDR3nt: TGTGCCAGCTGGGACATGAGCTCCTACGAGCAGTACTTC
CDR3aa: CASWDMSSYEQYF

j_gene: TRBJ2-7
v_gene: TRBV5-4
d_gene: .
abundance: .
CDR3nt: TGTGCCAGCAGCTTCGGGGGCTACGAGCAGTACTTC
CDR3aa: CASSFGGYEQYF

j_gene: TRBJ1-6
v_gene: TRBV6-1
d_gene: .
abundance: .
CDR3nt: TGTGCCAGCAGTGACCACGCGGGGGCTTATAATTCACCCCTCCACTTT
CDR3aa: CASSDHAGAYNSPLHF

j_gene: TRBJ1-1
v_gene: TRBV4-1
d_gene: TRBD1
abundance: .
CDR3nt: TGCGCCAGCAGCCATACTCCGGACAGGACCACTGAAGCTTTCTTT
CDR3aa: CASSHTPDRTTEAFF

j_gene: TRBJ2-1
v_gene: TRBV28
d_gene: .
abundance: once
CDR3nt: TGTGCCAGCAGTTTATACTCCCATCGGGGAGCGAGGCACAATGAGCAGTTCTTC
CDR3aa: CASSLYSHRGARHNEQFF

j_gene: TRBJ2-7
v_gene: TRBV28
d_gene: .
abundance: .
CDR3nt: TGTGCCAGCAGCCGGACAGTCTACGAGCAGTACTTC
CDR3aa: CASSRTVYEQYF

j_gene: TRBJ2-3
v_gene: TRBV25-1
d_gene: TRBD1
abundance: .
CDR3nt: TGTGCCAGCAGTAAATCGACAGGGCCGAGCACAGATACGCAGTATTTT
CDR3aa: CASSKSTGPSTDTQYF

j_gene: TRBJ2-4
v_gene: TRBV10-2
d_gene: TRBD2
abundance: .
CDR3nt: TGCGCCAGCAGTGACCCAGCGGGGGTAGCCAAAAACATTCAGTACTTC
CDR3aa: CASSDPAGVAKNIQYF

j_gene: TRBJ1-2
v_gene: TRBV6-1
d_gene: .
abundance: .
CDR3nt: TGTGCCAGCAGTGAGGTAGACACGAACTATGGCTACACCTTC
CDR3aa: CASSEVDTNYGYTF

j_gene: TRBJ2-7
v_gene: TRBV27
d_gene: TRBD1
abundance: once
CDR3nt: TGTGCCAGCAGTTCAGCGCCGACAGGGGGGTTCTCTGAGCAGTACTTC
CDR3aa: CASSSAPTGGFSEQYF

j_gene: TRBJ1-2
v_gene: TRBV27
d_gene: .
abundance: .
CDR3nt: TGTGCCAGCAGCTCCCTTCCTGGCAGGACAGAGGGCTACACCTTC
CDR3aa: CASSSLPGRTEGYTF

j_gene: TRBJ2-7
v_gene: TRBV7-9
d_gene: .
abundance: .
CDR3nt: TGTGCCAGCAGACGAGACAGCTACGAGCAGTACTTC
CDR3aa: CASRRDSYEQYF

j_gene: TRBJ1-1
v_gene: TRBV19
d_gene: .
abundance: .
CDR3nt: TGTGCCAGTAAAAGACAGCAGAACACTGAAGCTTTCTTT
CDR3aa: CASKRQQNTEAFF

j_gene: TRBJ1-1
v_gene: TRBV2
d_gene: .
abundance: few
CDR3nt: TGTGCCAGCAGTGAACAGTCGCCAGGGACAATGAACACTGAAGCTTTCTTT
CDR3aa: CASSEQSPGTMNTEAFF

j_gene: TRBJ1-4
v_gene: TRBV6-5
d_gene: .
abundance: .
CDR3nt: TGTGCCAGCAGCCGGTGGGCTAATGAAAAACTGTTTTTT
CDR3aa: CASSRWANEKLFF

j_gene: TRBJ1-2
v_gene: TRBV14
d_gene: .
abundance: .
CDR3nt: TGTGCCAGCAGCCACCAGGGACGGGACGGCTACACCTTC
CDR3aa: CASSHQGRDGYTF

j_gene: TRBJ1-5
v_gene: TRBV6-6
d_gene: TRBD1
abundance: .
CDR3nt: TGTGCCAGCAGTTCGACAGGGAATCAGCCCCAGCATTTT
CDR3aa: CASSSTGNQPQHF

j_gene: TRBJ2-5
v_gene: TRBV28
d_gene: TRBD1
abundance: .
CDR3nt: TGTGCCAGCAGTTCGGGACAGCAAGAGACCCAGTACTTC
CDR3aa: CASSSGQQETQYF

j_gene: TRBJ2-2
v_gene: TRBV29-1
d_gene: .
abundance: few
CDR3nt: TGCAGCGTTACCACTTGGACCGGGGAGCTGTTTTTT
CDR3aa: CSVTTWTGELFF

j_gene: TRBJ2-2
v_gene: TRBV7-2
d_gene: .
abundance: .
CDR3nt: TGTGCCAGCAGCCTTTACCAGTTAGGGGAGCTGTTTTTT
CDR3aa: CASSLYQLGELFF

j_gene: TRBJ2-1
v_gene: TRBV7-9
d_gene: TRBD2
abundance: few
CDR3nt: TGTGCCAGCAGCCCCGGGCAGGGAGGGAACAATGAGCAGTTCTTC
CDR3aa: CASSPGQGGNNEQFF

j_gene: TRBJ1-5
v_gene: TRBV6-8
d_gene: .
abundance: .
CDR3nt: TGTGCCAGCAGCTGGGCTGGCAATCAGCCCCAGCATTTT
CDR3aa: CASSWAGNQPQHF

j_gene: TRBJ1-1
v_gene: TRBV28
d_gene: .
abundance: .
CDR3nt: TGTGCCAGCAGTCCACCACAGCACACTGAAGCTTTCTTT
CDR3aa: CASSPPQHTEAFF

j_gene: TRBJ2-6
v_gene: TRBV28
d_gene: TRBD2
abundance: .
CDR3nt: TGTGCCAGCAGGTTGGGGGGAGCGGGAGGTACCTCTGGGGCCAACGTCCTGACTTTC
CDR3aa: CASRLGGAGGTSGANVLTF

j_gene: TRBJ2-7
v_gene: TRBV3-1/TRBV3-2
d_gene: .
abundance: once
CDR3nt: TGTGCCAGCAGCCAAGACTTGATCGATCCCCACGAGCAGTACTTC
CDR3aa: CASSQDLIDPHEQYF

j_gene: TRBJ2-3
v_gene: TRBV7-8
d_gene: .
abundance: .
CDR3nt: TGTGCCAGCAGCTTAAGCGGGAGCACAGATACGCAGTATTTT
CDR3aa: CASSLSGSTDTQYF

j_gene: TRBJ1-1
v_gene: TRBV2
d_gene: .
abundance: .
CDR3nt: TGTGCCAGCAGTGAAGCGAAGATAGTCACTGAAGCTTTCTTT
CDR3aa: CASSEAKIVTEAFF

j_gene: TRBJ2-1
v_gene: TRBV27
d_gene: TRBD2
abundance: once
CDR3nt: TGTGCCAGCAGTGGGCGGGAGGGCCTTGGCAATGAGCAGTTCTTC
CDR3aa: CASSGREGLGNEQFF

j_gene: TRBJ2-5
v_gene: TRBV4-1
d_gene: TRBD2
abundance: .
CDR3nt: TGCGCCAGCAGCCCGTTAGCGGGGGGGGTGGAGACCCAGTACTTC
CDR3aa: CASSPLAGGVETQYF

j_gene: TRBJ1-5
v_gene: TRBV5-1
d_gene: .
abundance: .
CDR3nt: TGCGCCAGCAGCTTGACAGGGAGCAATCAGCCCCAGCATTTT
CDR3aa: CASSLTGSNQPQHF

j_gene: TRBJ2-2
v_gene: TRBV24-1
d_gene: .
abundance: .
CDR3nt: TGTGCCACCAGTGATTACGGTATGAATACGAACACCGGGGAGCTGTTTTTT
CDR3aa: CATSDYGMNTNTGELFF

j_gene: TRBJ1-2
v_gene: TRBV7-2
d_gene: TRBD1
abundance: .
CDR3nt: TGTGCCAGCAGCTCTGGGACAGGGGGGAACTATGGCTACACCTTC
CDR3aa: CASSSGTGGNYGYTF

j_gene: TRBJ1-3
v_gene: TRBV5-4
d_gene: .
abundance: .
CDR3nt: TGTGCCAGCAGCTTGGGCTTGTATGGAAACACCATATATTTT
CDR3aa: CASSLGLYGNTIYF

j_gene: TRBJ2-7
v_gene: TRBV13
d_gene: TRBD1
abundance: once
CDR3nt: TGTGCCAGCAGCTTAGGCGGGACAGGGAACTACGAGCAGTACTTC
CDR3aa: CASSLGGTGNYEQYF

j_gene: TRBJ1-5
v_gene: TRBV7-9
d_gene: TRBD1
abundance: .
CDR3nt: TGTGCCAGCAGCGGTCCGGGACAGGGGATTGCGGGGGGCAATCAGCCCCAGCATTTT
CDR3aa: CASSGPGQGIAGGNQPQHF